These 10 T cell receptor beta chains were all obtained from the same sample, sequenced in a study of cytomegalovirus exposure and HLA in healthy donors. In the PCR, 60 Vbeta and 13 Jbeta primers were used. Sequencing used immunoSEQ multiplex PCR; TCRdb keeps in-frame clones, though not all of them. The sample consists of about 170,000 clones, 75% to 90% of them appearing once. Source material: PBMCs. Receptors originate from a boy under 10 years old in good health and CMV-seronegative.

The chain joins TRBV28 to TRBJ1-2; D gene unclear. The CDR3 covers 11 residues. Germline V gene sequence: CDR1 MDHEN, CDR2 SYDVKM. V was pared by 7 bases and J by 5 bases, with 8 bases between. CDR3 sequence reads: CASTGLYGYTF. Here the CDR3 DNA reads TGTGCCAGCACTGGGCTTTATGGCTACACCTTC.

The genes are TRBV7-8 and TRBJ1-5; tentatively, D is TRBD1 (5 bases). Trimming took 7 bases from V and 6 from J, leaving 16 bases between them. Germline-derived CDR1 and CDR2 are SGHVS and FQNEAQ. CDR3 length: 14 amino acids. This chain's CDR3 is CASIEGRGVQPQHF. In DNA form, the CDR3 reads TGTGCCAGCATCGAGGGGAGGGGAGTTCAGCCCCAGCATTTT.

On this clone: This specimen includes other DNA sequences encoding the same CDR3. V and J are TRBV4-1 and TRBJ1-5, with 7 bases that match TRBD1. Germline V gene lookup returns CDR1 MGHRA and CDR2 YSYEKL. The CDR3 spans 15 residues. V lost 1 base and J lost 4; bases outside the gene matches: 4. Written as DNA, the CDR3 is TGCGCCAGCAGCCAAGGACAGGGAGGAAATCAGCCCCAGCATTTT. As protein: CASSQGQGGNQPQHF.

The chain joins TRBV6-1 to TRBJ1-1; D not resolved. The germline V gene encodes CDR1 MNHNS and CDR2 SASEGT. There are 14 residues in the CDR3. Trimming shortened V by 6 bases and J by 5 bases, and 16 bases separated the two germline ends. The CDR3 DNA reads as TGTGCCAGCAGCCATTTAAAACAGTGGACTGAAGCTTTCTTT. Amino acid sequence: CASSHLKQWTEAFF.

V is TRBV30 and J is TRBJ2-3, with 9 bases matching TRBD1. The junction had 4 bases not matched to a gene; V was cut back by 2 bases and J by 1 base. The CDR3 contains 15 residues. Germline V gene data show CDR1 as GTSNPN and CDR2 as SVGIG (reference sequence). As DNA, the CDR3 is TGTGCCTGGAGTAGGGGGGACAGGGGCACAGATACGCAGTATTTT. It codes for CAWSRGDRGTDTQYF.

The rearrangement uses TRBV28 and TRBJ2-6; D is ambiguous. Germline loops: CDR1 MDHEN, CDR2 SYDVKM. V was clipped by 5 bases and J by 0 bases, with 11 bases between them. CDR3 length: 16 residues. The CDR3: CASSPTLGSGANVLTF. In DNA form, the CDR3 reads TGTGCCAGCAGTCCGACACTCGGCTCTGGGGCCAACGTCCTGACTTTC.

The chain couples TRBV28 to TRBJ1-4; D not resolved. Germline V gene lookup returns CDR1 MDHEN and CDR2 SYDVKM. The ends were cut back, 4 bases at V and 15 bases at J, with 12 bases in the middle. CDR3 size: 11 residues. CDR3 in DNA: TGTGCCAGCAGTTCCGGAAGGGAGGTGTTTTTT. Residues: CASSSGREVFF.

This chain joins TRBV5-1 and TRBJ2-3, with 12 bases identical to TRBD2. CDR1 is SGHRS, CDR2 YFSETQ, per germline. Unmatched junction bases numbered 8, after V lost 4 bases and J lost 2 bases. This CDR3 region has 17 residues. The CDR3 region is CASSIGLAGIPTDTQYF. The CDR3 nucleotides read TGCGCCAGCAGCATCGGACTAGCGGGAATACCCACAGATACGCAGTATTTT.

This chain joins TRBV5-1 and TRBJ2-7; the D is unclear. The germline V gene encodes CDR1 SGHRS and CDR2 YFSETQ. With 0 bases removed from V and 6 bases from J, the gap between germline ends came to 13 bases. The CDR3 sequence is 14 residues long. CDR3 protein: CASSLAWSSREQYF. CDR3 DNA: TGCGCCAGCAGCTTGGCATGGTCAAGCCGCGAGCAGTACTTC.

The genes are TRBV19 and TRBJ1-1; D may be TRBD1 (5 bases). This CDR3 has 13 residues. In germline, CDR1 is LNHDA, CDR2 SQIVND (reference sequence). The V end lost 7 bases, the J end lost 4 bases, and 13 bases lay between the germline ends. The chain's CDR3 is CASTQTGGTEAFF. In DNA, the CDR3 is TGTGCCAGTACCCAGACGGGGGGCACTGAAGCTTTCTTT. The whole variable domain, remainder taken from reference TRBV19 and TRBJ1-1, is DGGITQSPKYLFRKEGQNVTLSCEQNLNHDAMYWYRQDPGQGLRLIYYSQIVNDFQKGDIAEGYSVSREKKESFPLTVTSAQKNPTAFYLCASTQTGGTEAFFGQGTRLTVV.